The 7 T cell receptor beta chains in this list originate from one sample, sequenced in a study of technical replicates of blood from a handful of donors. The table came from immunoSEQ multiplex PCR; TCRdb's copy has only in-frame clones and leaves some out. This sample yields about 69,000 clones, of which over 75% are seen a single time; 4.6% belongs to the top ten. Input material: PBMCs. The receptors shown here come from a human donor in good health. Some clones in this sample may be carry-over from other donors' samples.

The chain joins TRBV4-1 to TRBJ2-4; D is possibly TRBD2 (5 bases). There are 16 residues in the CDR3. The V and J ends lost 3 bases and 0 bases respectively, with 12 bases between them. Per germline, CDR1 MGHRA and CDR2 YSYEKL. The CDR3 region is CASSQPGREAKNIQYF. In DNA form, the CDR3 reads TGCGCCAGCAGCCAGCCCGGACGGGAAGCCAAAAACATTCAGTACTTC.

This rearrangement joins TRBV2 to TRBJ2-1; 12 bases are shared with TRBD2. The V gene end was trimmed by 7 bases and the J gene end by 8 bases; junction bases not matched to a gene: 9. CDR1 is SNHLY, CDR2 FYNNEI, per germline. This CDR3 is built from 15 residues. The chain's CDR3 is CASNELAGGVDEQFF. The CDR3, as DNA: TGTGCCAGCAACGAACTAGCGGGAGGCGTCGATGAGCAGTTCTTC.

The rearrangement joins TRBV9 to TRBJ2-5; TRBD2 matches at 11 bases. CDR1 is SGDLS and CDR2 is YYNGEE in the germline V gene. With V trimmed by 3 bases and J by 5 bases, 9 bases remained unmatched. The CDR3 totals 16 residues. CDR3 bases: TGTGCCAGCAGCGCCCCCCTAGCGGGGGGCAGGGAGACCCAGTACTTC. It codes for CASSAPLAGGRETQYF.

The genes are TRBV9 and TRBJ2-5, with 9 bases fitting TRBD1. After removal of 0 bases from V and 5 bases from J, the junction contained 8 bases not matched to a gene. The CDR3 spans 16 residues. In germline, CDR1 is SGDLS, CDR2 YYNGEE. As DNA, the CDR3 is TGTGCCAGCAGCGTAGAGGGACAGGGATTCGAGGAGACCCAGTACTTC. This encodes CASSVEGQGFEETQYF.

The rearrangement uses TRBV7-2 and TRBJ2-1, with 8 positions matching TRBD2. Germline values: CDR1 SGHTA, CDR2 FQGNSA. The CDR3 extends over 15 amino acids. With 3 bases clipped from V and 7 bases from J, the junction kept 8 bases outside the gene matches. DNA of the CDR3: TGTGCCAGCAGCTTCTACGGGAGGGCCAAGAATGAGCAGTTCTTC. It yields the protein CASSFYGRAKNEQFF.

The rearrangement uses TRBV2 and TRBJ1-2, with 7 positions matching TRBD1. The CDR3 totals 13 residues. Germline lookup yields CDR1 SNHLY and CDR2 FYNNEI. J was trimmed by 2 bases and V by 5 bases; bases with no gene match: 2. The CDR3 here is CASSRGQNYGYTF. DNA for the CDR3: TGTGCCAGCAGTCGGGGACAGAACTATGGCTACACCTTC.

V is TRBV7-2 and J is TRBJ1-5, with a possible D match to TRBD1 (6 bases). Trimming pared 8 bases from V and 3 bases from J, leaving 8 bases between. CDR1 is SGHTA and CDR2 is FQGNSA in the germline V gene. The length of the CDR3 is 12 residues. CDR3 loop: CASGGHNQPQHF. The DNA of the CDR3 is TGTGCCAGCGGGGGCCACAATCAGCCCCAGCATTTT.